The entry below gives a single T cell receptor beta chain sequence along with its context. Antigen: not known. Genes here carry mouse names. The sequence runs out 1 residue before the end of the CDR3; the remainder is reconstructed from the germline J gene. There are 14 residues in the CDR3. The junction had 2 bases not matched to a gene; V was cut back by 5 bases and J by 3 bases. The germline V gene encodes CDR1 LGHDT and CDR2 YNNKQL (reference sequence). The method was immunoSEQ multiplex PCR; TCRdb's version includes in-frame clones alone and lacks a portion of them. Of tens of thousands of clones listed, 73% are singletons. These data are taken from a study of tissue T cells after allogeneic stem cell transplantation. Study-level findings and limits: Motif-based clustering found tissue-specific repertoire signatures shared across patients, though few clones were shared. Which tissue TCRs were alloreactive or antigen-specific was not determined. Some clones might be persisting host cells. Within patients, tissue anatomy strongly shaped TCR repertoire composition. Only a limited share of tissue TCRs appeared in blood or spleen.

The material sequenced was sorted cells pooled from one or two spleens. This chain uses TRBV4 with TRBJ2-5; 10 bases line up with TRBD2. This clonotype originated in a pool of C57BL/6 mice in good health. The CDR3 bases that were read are TGTGCCAGCAGCAAGGACTGGGGGCAAGACACCCAGTAC. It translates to CASSKDWGQDTQY. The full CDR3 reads CASSKDWGQDTQYF.